This is a list of T cell receptor beta chains from one sample in a study of cytomegalovirus exposure and HLA in healthy donors. Measured with immunoSEQ multiplex PCR; TCRdb has only the in-frame clones, and not every one. The sample lists 110,000 to 150,000 clones; 76% were seen once. Sequenced material: PBMCs. The origin of the receptors is a woman aged 40 to 55 in good health and CMV-seronegative. CDR3s include the opening cysteine and the closing phenylalanine or tryptophan. A D gene is named only where the DNA matches it firmly. The listing skips clone size in some rows; elsewhere it reads once, few, many or a size class.

TRBV6-1,TRBJ2-1,-,-,CASSLGVYNEQFF,TGTGCCAGCAGCCTAGGTGTCTACAATGAGCAGTTCTTC
TRBV5-4,TRBJ1-2,-,-,CASKETPLNYGYTF,TGTGCCAGCAAAGAGACTCCTTTAAACTATGGCTACACCTTC
TRBV6-5,TRBJ1-5,-,-,CASRGVSNQPQHF,TGTGCCAGCAGAGGGGTTAGCAATCAGCCCCAGCATTTT
TRBV4-1,TRBJ2-7,TRBD1,-,CASSQPGDRVYEQYF,TGCGCCAGCAGCCAGCCCGGGGACAGGGTCTACGAGCAGTACTTC
TRBV2,TRBJ2-3,-,-,CASNGWDTQYF,TGTGCCAGCAACGGGTGGGATACGCAGTATTTT
TRBV6-6,TRBJ1-1,-,-,CASRAGQRNTEAFF,TGTGCCAGCAGGGCGGGCCAAAGGAACACTGAAGCTTTCTTT
TRBV6-4,TRBJ2-7,TRBD2,few,CASSASSGGSEQYF,TGTGCCAGCAGTGCGTCTAGCGGGGGGAGCGAGCAGTACTTC
TRBV4-1,TRBJ1-1,-,-,CASSGGSSNTEAFF,TGCGCCAGCAGCGGAGGGTCTTCGAACACTGAAGCTTTCTTT
TRBV6-1,TRBJ2-1,-,-,CAISEVPEPSYNEQFF,TGTGCCATCAGTGAGGTCCCGGAGCCTTCCTACAATGAGCAGTTCTTC
TRBV5-6,TRBJ2-5,TRBD2,-,CASSQMIAGSATQYF,TGTGCCAGCAGCCAGATGATAGCGGGGTCGGCAACCCAGTACTTC
TRBV30,TRBJ2-5,TRBD1,-,CAWSGTELGTQYF,TGTGCCTGGAGCGGGACAGAACTCGGGACCCAGTACTTC
TRBV4-1,TRBJ2-1,-,-,CASMIGSGDYNEQFF,TGCGCCAGCATGATCGGGAGCGGTGACTACAATGAGCAGTTCTTC
TRBV6-5,TRBJ2-1,TRBD2,-,CASSAGLAAAFEQFF,TGTGCCAGCAGTGCTGGACTAGCGGCGGCCTTTGAGCAGTTCTTC
TRBV6-1,TRBJ2-1,TRBD1,-,CASSDGTAYNEQFF,TGTGCCAGCAGTGACGGGACAGCCTACAATGAGCAGTTCTTC
TRBV6-4,TRBJ2-1,-,once,CASSDQAAAPFDEQFF,TGTGCCAGCAGTGACCAGGCAGCCGCCCCGTTCGATGAGCAGTTCTTC
TRBV5-1,TRBJ1-2,-,-,CASSLASAYYGYTF,TGCGCCAGCAGCTTAGCCAGCGCCTACTATGGCTACACCTTC
TRBV15,TRBJ1-1,-,few,CATSRERTVAEAFF,TGTGCCACCAGCAGAGAGAGGACAGTCGCTGAAGCTTTCTTT
TRBV10-1,TRBJ2-7,-,-,CASSVGVSYEQYF,TGCGCCAGCAGTGTGGGAGTTTCCTACGAGCAGTACTTC
TRBV6-5,TRBJ1-2,-,-,CASSFYPQGSEGYTF,TGTGCCAGCAGCTTTTACCCACAGGGATCGGAAGGCTACACCTTC
TRBV6-4,TRBJ2-1,TRBD2,-,CASSVLAGGAGEQFF,TGTGCCAGCAGTGTACTAGCGGGGGGGGCCGGTGAGCAGTTCTTC
TRBV2,TRBJ1-6,TRBD1,-,CASRRETGGNSPLHF,TGTGCCAGCAGAAGAGAAACAGGGGGGAATTCACCCCTCCACTTT
TRBV27,TRBJ2-3,-,-,CASSYLSGGSTDTQYF,TGTGCCAGCAGTTATCTTTCTGGCGGGAGCACAGATACGCAGTATTTT
TRBV5-1,TRBJ1-1,-,-,CASSRDFSTEAFF,TGCGCCAGCAGCCGCGACTTTTCCACTGAAGCTTTCTTT
TRBV2,TRBJ2-1,-,-,CASSEISSGDNEQFF,TGTGCCAGCAGTGAAATTAGCTCAGGGGACAATGAGCAGTTCTTC
TRBV29-1,TRBJ1-4,-,few,CSVEGREANEKLFF,TGCAGCGTTGAGGGGCGCGAGGCTAATGAAAAACTGTTTTTT
TRBV4-1,TRBJ1-2,-,few,CASSQDSRGDGYTF,TGCGCCAGCAGCCAAGATAGTCGCGGGGATGGCTACACCTTC
TRBV7-9,TRBJ2-7,-,-,CASSLRDIIHPEQYF,TGTGCCAGCAGCCTCCGGGACATCATCCATCCAGAGCAGTACTTC
TRBV15,TRBJ1-5,-,-,CATSPRGFVNQPQHF,TGTGCCACCAGCCCCCGGGGTTTTGTAAATCAGCCCCAGCATTTT
TRBV18,TRBJ2-7,-,-,CASSPRSSYEQYF,TGTGCCAGCTCACCAAGGAGCTCCTACGAGCAGTACTTC
TRBV27,TRBJ1-2,-,-,CASSSSPRGPHYGYTF,TGTGCCAGCAGTTCATCCCCCAGGGGTCCGCACTATGGCTACACCTTC
TRBV5-1,TRBJ1-2,-,-,CASSLGPAGYGYTF,TGCGCCAGCAGCTTGGGTCCGGCCGGGTATGGCTACACCTTC
TRBV29-1,TRBJ2-1,TRBD2,-,CSATPAGSYNEQFF,TGCAGCGCCACCCCAGCGGGATCCTACAATGAGCAGTTCTTC
TRBV19,TRBJ2-3,TRBD1,few,CASSTGTVPTDTQYF,TGTGCCAGTAGTACCGGGACAGTCCCTACAGATACGCAGTATTTT
TRBV5-1,TRBJ2-3,-,-,CASSLAGVPTDTQYF,TGCGCCAGCAGCTTGGCGGGGGTGCCGACAGATACGCAGTATTTT
TRBV5-5,TRBJ1-5,-,-,CASGQNNQPRHF,TGTGCCAGTGGACAGAACAATCAGCCCCGGCATTTT
TRBV6-4,TRBJ2-3,-,-,CASSDSRGGDTQYF,TGTGCCAGCAGTGACTCTAGAGGGGGAGATACGCAGTATTTT
TRBV2,TRBJ2-5,TRBD2,-,CASRVGLAGEKETQYF,TGTGCCAGCAGAGTAGGACTAGCGGGAGAAAAGGAGACCCAGTACTTC
TRBV18,TRBJ1-6,-,-,CASSPQESSYNSPLHF,TGTGCCAGCTCACCACAGGAGAGCTCCTATAATTCACCCCTCCACTTT
TRBV18,TRBJ1-1,TRBD1,-,CASSPTTGGGRTEAFF,TGTGCCAGCTCACCAACGACAGGGGGCGGCCGAACTGAAGCTTTCTTT
TRBV20-1,TRBJ2-7,-,-,CSASRLAEQYF,TGCAGTGCTAGCCGGCTAGCGGAGCAGTACTTC
TRBV30,TRBJ1-2,TRBD1,-,CADHRGNYGYTF,TGTGCCGACCACAGGGGGAACTATGGCTACACCTTC
TRBV6-5,TRBJ1-1,-,few,CASLGVGITEAFF,TGTGCCAGCCTCGGGGTAGGGATCACTGAAGCTTTCTTT
TRBV6-5,TRBJ2-3,-,-,CASSYSSNTDTQYF,TGTGCCAGCAGTTACTCGTCCAACACAGATACGCAGTATTTT
TRBV6-6,TRBJ1-1,-,few,CASSGGGTGPTEAFF,TGTGCCAGCAGTGGCGGGGGAACAGGGCCTACTGAAGCTTTCTTT
TRBV6-6,TRBJ2-5,-,-,CASSYNRAQETQYF,TGTGCCAGCAGTTACAACAGGGCTCAAGAGACCCAGTACTTC
TRBV19,TRBJ1-6,-,-,CASSISVSGVGSPLHF,TGTGCCAGTAGTATATCGGTCAGCGGGGTGGGGTCACCCCTCCACTTT
TRBV9,TRBJ1-2,TRBD1,-,CASSWHGQGDYGYTF,TGTGCCAGCAGCTGGCATGGACAGGGGGACTATGGCTACACCTTC
TRBV2,TRBJ2-7,-,-,CASKRSLYEQYF,TGTGCCAGCAAACGGAGCCTCTACGAGCAGTACTTC
TRBV6-5,TRBJ2-7,-,-,CASSSGQTYEQYF,TGTGCCAGCAGTTCCGGACAGACCTACGAGCAGTACTTC
TRBV5-4,TRBJ2-3,TRBD2,-,CASSPSGRSTDTQYF,TGTGCCAGCAGCCCCAGCGGGAGGAGCACAGATACGCAGTATTTT
TRBV6-5,TRBJ1-6,-,-,CASSFRPGSPLHF,TGTGCCAGCAGCTTCAGGCCGGGGTCACCCCTCCACTTT